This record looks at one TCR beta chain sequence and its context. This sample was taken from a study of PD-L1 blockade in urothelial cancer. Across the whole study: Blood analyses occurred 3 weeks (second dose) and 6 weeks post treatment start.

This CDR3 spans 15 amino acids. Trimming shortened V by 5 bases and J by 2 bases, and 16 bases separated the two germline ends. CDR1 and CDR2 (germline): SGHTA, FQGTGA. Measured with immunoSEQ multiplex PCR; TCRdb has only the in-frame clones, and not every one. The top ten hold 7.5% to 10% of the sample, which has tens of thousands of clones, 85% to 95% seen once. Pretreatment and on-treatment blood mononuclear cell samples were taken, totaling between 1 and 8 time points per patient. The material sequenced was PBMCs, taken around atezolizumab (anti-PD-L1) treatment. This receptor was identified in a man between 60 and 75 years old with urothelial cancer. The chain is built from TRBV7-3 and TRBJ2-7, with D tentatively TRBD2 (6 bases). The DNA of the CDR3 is TGTGCCAGCAGCGGGGGGACCCGACCTCCCTACGAGCAGTACTTC. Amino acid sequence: CASSGGTRPPYEQYF.